The source of this TCR beta chain is a study of T cell repertoires in cytomegalovirus infection. Broader study findings: Dominant in the ex vivo response were TCR beta clonotypes restricted by HLA-C and specific for CMV.

Trimming cost V 2 bases and J 1 base; bases outside gene matches: 7. Per the germline V gene, CDR1 is SGHTA and CDR2 is FQGNSA. The CDR3 contains 18 residues. From the reads, TCRdb called clonotypes with MiXCR, one entry per CDR3 protein. In the table there are 830,000 or so distinct CDR3 sequences, 30% to 35% of which are singletons. This clonotype was recorded many times. Its antigen is currently unknown. This specimen consisted of cultured CD8+ T cells from PBMCs, obtained from culture after CMV antigen stimulation. This chain connects TRBV7-2 to TRBJ2-5; 13 positions agree with TRBD2. The clonotype comes from a human donor in good health (CMV status not recorded). Some clones in this sample may be carry-over from other donors' samples. CDR3: CASSLKTSGGYSQETQYF. CDR3 sequence (DNA): TGTGCCAGCAGCTTAAAGACTAGCGGGGGGTATAGCCAAGAGACCCAGTACTTC.